The sequence of this TCR beta chain was determined in a study of identical twins. TCRdb re-analysed the 5' RACE reads in MiXCR, keeping a single row per CDR3 protein. The table lists approximately 680,000 distinct CDR3 sequences, under 8.5% of them singletons. This clonotype has just a few counts. The CDR3 contains 13 residues. V gave up 5 bases and J gave up 0 bases; unmatched junction bases: 1. Germline V lookup: CDR1 DFQATT, CDR2 SNEGSKA (reference sequence). These same data were also listed under a study on yellow fever vaccine responses in identical twins.

This TCR was recovered from a woman aged 18-30 years in good health. The sequenced sample was PBMCs. This sequence joins TRBV20-1 and TRBJ1-1; TRBD1 aligns across 9 bases. The CDR3 sequence is CSAWTGVNTEAFF. The CDR3 DNA follows: TGCAGTGCTTGGACAGGGGTGAACACTGAAGCTTTCTTT.